This T cell receptor beta chain is drawn from a study of regulatory T cells in long-lasting Graves disease. Whole-study findings and limits: Favored usage of TRBV28, TRBJ1-2 and TRBJ2-5 was recorded in persistent disease. Only peripheral blood was studied, not thyroid tissue.

The time point: persistent/refractory GD, antithyroid drugs over 5 years with positive TRAb. After RNA was extracted from PBMCs, the TCR library was made from it. An endocrinology department in Xi'an, China, recruited the patients. EDTA tubes were used for drawing approximately 8.4 milliliters of peripheral blood. In building TCR beta libraries, iRepertoire HTBI primers were used together with Arm-PCR of CDR3 regions. TCRdb passed the multiplex PCR reads through MiXCR, listing each CDR3 protein once. Of about half a million distinct CDR3 sequences in the sample, 22% were seen once. On this clonotype itself: Its antigen is still unknown. The junction departs from the called germline gene at one end, perhaps through a read error.

The germline CDR1 and CDR2 sequences are SGHNT and YYREEE (reference sequence). CDR3 length: 16 amino acids. This clonotype originated in a female donor with Graves disease. This specimen consisted of peripheral blood mononuclear cells (PBMCs), obtained when the disease was refractory, from a patient treated with antithyroid drugs. The J gene is TRBJ2-2, the V gene TRBV5-4; 14 positions agree with TRBD2. Here the CDR3 DNA reads TGTGCCAGCAGGAGCGGGACTAGCGGGAGCCCCGGGCAGCTGTTTTTT. It translates to CASRSGTSGSPGQLFF.